This T cell receptor beta chain was captured by sequencing in a study of blood T cell repertoires in COVID-19. The overall study: Samples representing acute and convalescent COVID-19 were sourced from the United States, Italy and Spain. The analysed material was cDNA or gDNA that came from T cells, B-cell-depleted T cells, or PBMCs.

As processed by the authors: Reference gene primer amplification gave estimated nucleated cell counts. Only in-frame clones appear in the TCRdb table, and some are missing; sequencing was by immunoSEQ multiplex PCR. The DNA gave D and trimming, while V, J and clone size come from that table. There are roughly 90,000 clones in the sample; around 75% occur only once, and about 17% lies in the top ten. This TCR came from an elderly woman with active or convalescent COVID-19. Source material: peripheral blood.

The CDR3 is CASSSTLAGGDTQYF. The CDR3 nucleotides read TGTGCCAGCAGCTCGACCTTAGCGGGAGGGGATACGCAGTATTTT. The rearrangement uses TRBV7-2 and TRBJ2-3, with TRBD2 identical over 11 bases. V shed 4 bases and J 6 bases; nucleotides not matched to a gene: 6. The germline CDR1 and CDR2 sequences are SGHTA and FQGNSA. There are 15 residues in the CDR3.